Each of the 5 T cell receptor beta chains below was sequenced from the same sample in a study of T cell responses to AZD1222 COVID-19 vaccine. Clones were sequenced by immunoSEQ multiplex PCR, and TCRdb holds only the in-frame ones, with some missing. The table shows around 200,000 clones, with approximately 92% occurring only once. The specimen comprised peripheral blood, sampled 28 days after the second dose of the MenACWY control vaccine. Receptors were obtained from an adult who received the MenACWY meningococcal vaccine as a control.

The chain joins TRBV29-1 to TRBJ1-1; 7 bases are shared with TRBD1. Per germline, CDR1 SQVTM and CDR2 ANQGSEA. The CDR3 contains 13 residues. The J segment lost 0 bases and the V segment lost 6 bases, leaving 4 bases of the junction unmatched. CDR3 in amino acids: CSVDRAMNTEAFF. The DNA for the CDR3 is TGCAGCGTCGACAGGGCTATGAACACTGAAGCTTTCTTT.

V usage is TRBV24-1 and J usage is TRBJ1-2; TRBD1 is a possible D gene (6 bases). Deletions cut 6 bases from V and 6 bases from J, with 10 bases between. The CDR3 is made up of 12 amino acids. CDR1 and CDR2 from the germline V gene are KGHDR and SFDVKD. The CDR3 loop reads CATSTAGDGYTF. The CDR3 nucleotides read TGTGCCACCAGTACGGCAGGGGATGGCTACACCTTC.

V and J are TRBV5-1 and TRBJ2-1, with D perhaps assigned TRBD1 or TRBD2 (5 bases each). This CDR3 comprises 13 residues. V lost 4 bases to trimming and J lost 13 bases, with 18 bases between them. Per the germline V gene, CDR1 is SGHRS and CDR2 is YFSETQ. The CDR3 region is CASSPVEGPRQFF. In nucleotides, the CDR3 is TGCGCCAGCAGCCCCGTTGAGGGACCCCGACAGTTCTTC.

The J gene is TRBJ2-3, the V gene TRBV4-2; unclear D gene. This CDR3 contains 15 residues. V lost 0 bases, J lost 2 bases, and 9 bases lay in between. Germline lookup yields CDR1 LGHNA and CDR2 YNFKEQ. CDR3 in amino acids: CASSQDGSDTDTQYF. CDR3 bases: TGTGCCAGCAGCCAAGACGGATCAGACACAGATACGCAGTATTTT.

The chain couples TRBV2 to TRBJ1-5; TRBD1 matches 7 bases. CDR3 length: 15 residues. Germline lookup yields CDR1 SNHLY and CDR2 FYNNEI. Trimming cost V 6 bases and J 4 bases; bases outside gene matches: 9. CDR3 bases: TGTGCCAGCAGCCCGTCAGGGGGGAGTAATCAGCCCCAGCATTTT. Translation: CASSPSGGSNQPQHF.